One sample yielded the 15 T cell receptor beta chains listed below, sequenced in a study of CD8+ T cells in alopecia areata. After isolation, RNA underwent reverse transcription to generate cDNA as the sequencing template. Some clones are missing from TCRdb's copy, which holds only in-frame ones; the method was immunoSEQ multiplex PCR. The table lists 180,000 or so clones, roughly 64% of them singletons. Documented treatment: oral pan-JAK inhibitor, 5-10 mg twice daily. Sequences were derived from CD4+ T cells sorted from blood, sampled at week 24, from a patient treated with tofacitinib. These TCRs come from a human donor with alopecia areata.

This clone occurred a few times. The rearrangement links TRBV7-2 to TRBJ2-1; D is unresolved. This CDR3 comprises 14 residues. V was pared by 5 bases and J by 6 bases, with 14 bases between. Looked up from germline, CDR1 is SGHTA and CDR2 is FQGNSA. The CDR3, as DNA: TGTGCCAGCAGCGCACCGGGCCGATTCAATGAGCAGTTCTTC. It is translated as CASSAPGRFNEQFF.

This clone came up a few times. The CDR3 sequence: CASSLVLTYGYTF. The CDR3 DNA sequence: TGTGCCAGCAGCTTAGTTCTAACTTATGGCTACACCTTC. The rearrangement uses TRBV7-2 and TRBJ1-2, with unresolved D. The germline CDR1 and CDR2 sequences are SGHTA and FQGNSA. The CDR3 runs to 13 residues. V was trimmed by 1 base and J by 5 bases, leaving 8 bases between them.

The chain links TRBV11-2 to TRBJ2-5; a possible D gene is TRBD2 (6 bases). Trimming stripped 0 bases from V and 5 bases from J, with 13 bases between. Germline V gene sequence: CDR1 SGHAT, CDR2 FQNNGV. This CDR3 contains 15 residues. As DNA, the CDR3 is TGTGCCAGCAGCTTAGAAAGGGCAGGGAGGGAGACCCAGTACTTC. Encoded protein: CASSLERAGRETQYF.

The V gene is TRBV7-3, the J gene TRBJ2-5; 7 positions match TRBD2. This CDR3 comprises 15 residues. The ends lost 0 bases at V and 4 bases at J; junction bases unmatched: 5. The V gene's germline CDR1 is SGHTA and CDR2 FQGTGA. CDR3 sequence: CASSLTGRGSETQYF. In DNA form, the CDR3 reads TGTGCCAGCAGCTTAACGGGGAGGGGATCAGAGACCCAGTACTTC.

This clone was seen more than once but under ten times. The chain carries TRBV7-3 and TRBJ2-1; 9 bases map to TRBD2. V dropped 2 bases and J dropped 8; count of bases not matched to a gene: 7. Germline lookup yields CDR1 SGHTA and CDR2 FQGTGA. The CDR3 sequence is 15 residues long. This chain's CDR3 is CASSLQTSGGDEQFF. The CDR3 bases are TGTGCCAGCAGCTTACAGACTAGCGGTGGGGATGAGCAGTTCTTC.

This chain connects TRBV28 to TRBJ2-5; D could derive from TRBD1 or TRBD2 (5 bases each). The CDR3 is 15 amino acids. Trimming took 8 bases from V and 1 from J, leaving 17 bases between them. Per germline, CDR1 MDHEN and CDR2 SYDVKM. In DNA form, the CDR3 reads TGTGCCAGCTCGAAGCGGACAACGGGCCAAGAGACCCAGTACTTC. Translating gives CASSKRTTGQETQYF. The variable domain in full, with the rest retrieved from reference TRBV28 and TRBJ2-5, is DVKVTQSSRYLVKRTGEKVFLECVQDMDHENMFWYRQDPGLGLRLIYFSYDVKMKEKGDIPEGYSVSREKKERFSLILESASTNQTSMYLCASSKRTTGQETQYFGPGTRLLVL.

This clone showed up just a few times. The chain has TRBV6-5 and TRBJ2-3; D is perhaps TRBD1 (7 bases). Germline-derived CDR1 and CDR2 are MNHEY and SVGAGI. The CDR3 consists of 15 residues. Deletions cut 6 bases from V and 4 bases from J, with 17 bases between. The CDR3 protein is CASRSLDREADTQYF. CDR3 sequence (DNA): TGTGCCAGCAGGTCCCTAGACAGGGAGGCAGATACGCAGTATTTT.

This clone was counted between two and nine times. The chain links TRBV29-1 to TRBJ2-5, with D maybe TRBD1 (6 bases). V was cut by 7 bases and J by 3 bases, with 15 bases left in between. The CDR3 contains 13 residues. From germline, CDR1 is SQVTM and CDR2 ANQGSEA. The CDR3 loop is CSGRGGNKETQYF. The CDR3 bases are TGCAGCGGCAGGGGTGGGAACAAAGAGACCCAGTACTTC.

The chain has TRBV7-2 and TRBJ2-2, with TRBD2 identical over 8 bases. Per the germline V gene, CDR1 is SGHTA and CDR2 is FQGNSA. CDR3 size: 16 residues. V was clipped by 6 bases and J by 0 bases; unmatched bases: 6. The DNA for the CDR3 is TGTGCCAGCAGTAAACCGGGACTAGCGAACACCGGGGAGCTGTTTTTT. Translated: CASSKPGLANTGELFF.

The chain joins TRBV18 to TRBJ1-2, with D perhaps TRBD1 (6 bases). The CDR3 totals 13 residues. From germline, CDR1 is KGHSH and CDR2 LQKENI. V lost 3 bases to trimming and J lost 6 bases, with 11 bases between them. In DNA, the CDR3 is TGTGCCAGCTCACCGCAGGGGTCAGATGGCTACACCTTC. Protein product: CASSPQGSDGYTF.

The gene calls are TRBV4-2 and TRBJ1-1; D is uncertain. Germline CDR1 LGHNA, CDR2 YNFKEQ. The CDR3 contains 13 residues. Trimming pared 3 bases from V and 1 base from J, leaving 6 bases between. Here the CDR3 DNA reads TGTGCCAGCAGCCATCGGCGGAACACTGAAGCTTTCTTT. Protein product: CASSHRRNTEAFF.

This chain links TRBV6-5 with TRBJ1-1; 7 nucleotides line up with TRBD1. V shed 6 bases, J shed 6 bases, and the junction held 7 bases outside the gene matches. Looked up from germline, CDR1 is MNHEY and CDR2 is SVGAGI. CDR3 length: 13 residues. The CDR3 here is CASRLQGTPEAFF. The DNA for the CDR3 is TGTGCCAGCAGGCTACAGGGGACCCCTGAAGCTTTCTTT.

V gene TRBV30 combines with J gene TRBJ1-2, with D maybe TRBD1 (5 bases). The CDR3 contains 13 residues. Trimming cost V 4 bases and J 6 bases, with 15 bases left between them. In germline, CDR1 is GTSNPN, CDR2 SVGIG (reference sequence). Here the CDR3 DNA reads TGTGCCTGGACCCCATTGGGGCCGGATGGCTACACCTTC. Translating gives CAWTPLGPDGYTF.

The chain recombines TRBV4-3 with TRBJ2-2, with TRBD1 matching 11 bases. Germline CDR1 LGHNA, CDR2 YSLEER. Trimming removed 0 bases from V and 1 base from J; junction bases left unmatched: 4. The CDR3 is 18 amino acids. DNA for the CDR3: TGCGCCAGCAGCCAAGATGGGGGACAGGGGGGGAACACCGGGGAGCTGTTTTTT. Translation: CASSQDGGQGGNTGELFF.

This chain links TRBV7-9 with TRBJ2-5, with 14 positions matching TRBD2. CDR3 length: 15 amino acids. Unmatched junction bases numbered 8, after V lost 5 bases and J lost 9 bases. In germline, CDR1 is SEHNR, CDR2 FQNEAQ (reference sequence). The CDR3, as DNA: TGTGCCAGCAGCGAACGGACTAGCGGGGGGAAGGCCCAGTACTTC. Translation gives CASSERTSGGKAQYF.